This T cell receptor beta chain was captured in a study of T cell responses to AZD1222 COVID-19 vaccine (dated by TCRdb to about 2021). As for the study more broadly: A total of about 250 trial participants underwent TCR sequencing, of whom roughly 210 had received two doses of AZD1222 and some 25 had received two doses of the MenACWY control vaccine. Trial participants were enrolled into age subgroups of 18-55, 56-69 and 70-plus years, which contained about 150, 27 and 61 TCR-sequenced participants, respectively. The paper as a whole reports these results and caveats: Because no day 14 peak-response samples were available, the repertoires could be characterized only after the peak T cell response. Epitopes outside the regions mutated in the B.1.351 and B.1.1.7 variants were reportedly recognized by nearly half of the unique spike-specific TCRs. Conclusions about previously exposed vaccinees were limited because only a handful of AZD1222 recipients were SARS-CoV-2 seropositive at baseline. In the small 56-69-year group, the increase in depth fell short of significance, most likely because of low power. Vaccine-associated CD4 TCRs spanned the whole spike protein, with dominant responses in regions 160-218 and 743-854. Most participants were white British and females outnumbered males, and the authors suggested that clonal diversity may have been underestimated. A significant rise in spike-specific TCR breadth and depth was observed after two AZD1222 doses relative to day 0 and relative to MenACWY recipients.

The CDR3 regions of human TCRbeta chains were subjected to immunosequencing. The study's own analysis went as follows. TCRs in the repertoires were compared against a reference library of SARS-CoV-2-specific TCRs that had been generated with the MIRA antigen-specificity platform. Breadth was defined as the fraction of unique TCRs that were SARS-CoV-2-associated, and depth was defined as the fraction of total T cells that were SARS-CoV-2-associated. Each spike-specific TCR was assigned to its reactive spike region and to a CD4 or CD8 class using the MIRA data. Log10-transformed breadth and depth values were compared by one-way ANOVA with Sidak's multiple comparisons tests. TCRdb retrieved this table from immuneACCESS and kept in-frame rearrangements only. Not all clones are present; in checked studies, unresolved V genes account for under half, and no reason is known for the remainder. That table is the source of V, J and clone size, and D and trimming were worked out from the DNA. In all, the sample holds about 120,000 clones, and 70% to 90% of those were seen once. The ten largest clones represent roughly 3.7% of the sample.

CDR1 and CDR2 were assigned from the germline V gene (reference sequence) as SEHNR and FQNEAQ. There are 12 amino acids in the CDR3, from cysteine to phenylalanine inclusive. This entry keeps only the CDR3 DNA: 36 bases, framed from base 1. The germline ends are 7 bases apart after V is trimmed by 3 bases and J by 7 bases. With respect to this clone: No antigen is known for it. No base quality values were provided; no much bigger clone lies one nucleotide off.

What this sample's time point label stands for: baseline before first vaccination. Explained via the paper, the treatment or condition label denotes: meningococcal conjugate vaccine given as trial control. The vaccinee samples were drawn from two UK trials, COV001 and COV002, one of which was a single-blind randomized controlled phase 2/3 trial testing AZD1222 (ChAdOx1 nCoV-19) in healthy adults. Trial participant PBMC samples were collected at day 0 and day 28 after the second dose for TCRbeta chain sequencing. The source was peripheral blood, collected on day 0 of MenACWY control vaccination. The V and J segments used are TRBV7-9 and TRBJ1-5; confidence is insufficient to name the D gene. This sequence was found in an adult in good health. The nucleotides are TGTGCCAGCAGCTTGGCGACCCAGCCCCAGCATTTT. Translated, this gives CASSLATQPQHF.